A single sample is the source of the 18 T cell receptor beta chains below, sequenced in a study of T cell changes during pregnancy in multiple sclerosis. Measured with immunoSEQ multiplex PCR; TCRdb has only the in-frame clones, and not every one. The profile shows around 96,000 clones, 90% to 95% of them singletons. This sample comprised peripheral blood, obtained after pregnancy. All receptors come from a female donor in good health, enrolled as a control in a pregnancy study.

The J gene is TRBJ1-1, the V gene TRBV7-2, with 10 bases fitting TRBD1. J gave up 1 base and V 5 bases, and 7 bases lay outside the gene matches. The CDR3 has 16 amino acids. CDR1 and CDR2 (germline): SGHTA, FQGNSA. The CDR3 region is CASSLGGTGANTEAFF. CDR3 bases: TGTGCCAGCAGCCTAGGTGGGACAGGGGCGAACACTGAAGCTTTCTTT.

J is TRBJ2-1 and V is TRBV18; TRBD2 aligns across 14 bases. Unmatched junction bases numbered 5, after V lost 0 bases and J lost 13 bases. The CDR3 is 15 residues long. Germline assignment: CDR1 KGHSH and CDR2 LQKENI. The CDR3 bases are TGTGCCAGCTCACCACCGACTAGCGGGAGGGCAGAACAGTTCTTC. It encodes CASSPPTSGRAEQFF.

The J gene is TRBJ2-7, the V gene TRBV27; weak D call: TRBD2 (6 bases). The CDR3 totals 13 residues. Germline CDR1 MNHEY, CDR2 SMNVEV (reference sequence). With 2 bases removed from V and 4 bases from J, the gap between germline ends came to 9 bases. The CDR3 loop is CASSLGLAYEQYF. CDR3 coding DNA: TGTGCCAGCAGTTTAGGGCTAGCGTACGAGCAGTACTTC.

The J gene is TRBJ2-6, the V gene TRBV7-9; D unclear. Trimming took off 6 bases at V and 0 bases at J, with 9 bases between the two ends. The CDR3 loop spans 15 amino acids. Germline CDR1 reads SEHNR; CDR2 reads FQNEAQ (reference sequence). This CDR3 is CASSLQSSGANVLTF. The CDR3, as DNA: TGTGCCAGCAGTCTACAGAGCTCTGGGGCCAACGTCCTGACTTTC. Full variable domain (missing parts from reference TRBV7-9 and TRBJ2-6): DTGVSQNPRHKITKRGQNVTFRCDPISEHNRLYWYRQTLGQGPEFLTYFQNEAQLEKSRLLSDRFSAERPKGSFSTLEIQRTEQGDSAMYLCASSLQSSGANVLTFGAGSRLTVL.

V usage is TRBV28 and J usage is TRBJ2-7; D is ambiguous. Germline CDR1 reads MDHEN; CDR2 reads SYDVKM. The CDR3 totals 12 residues. Trimming left V 6 bases short and J 2 bases short, with 8 bases between. The CDR3 protein is CASSVSAYEQYF. The CDR3, as DNA: TGTGCCAGCAGCGTCTCGGCCTACGAGCAGTACTTC.

V and J are TRBV13 and TRBJ2-6; 8 nucleotides line up with TRBD2. The CDR3 runs 18 residues. Trimming at V came to 5 bases and at J to 0 bases, leaving 9 bases not matched to a gene. Germline lookup yields CDR1 PRHDT and CDR2 FYEKMQ (reference sequence). The CDR3 DNA reads TGTGCCAGCAGCCGGAGGTCGGGGGGGATCTCTGGGGCCAACGTCCTGACTTTC. This encodes CASSRRSGGISGANVLTF. Full variable domain (missing parts from reference TRBV13 and TRBJ2-6): AAGVIQSPRHLIKEKRETATLKCYPIPRHDTVYWYQQGPGQDPQFLISFYEKMQSDKGSIPDRFSAQQFSDYHSELNMSSLELGDSALYFCASSRRSGGISGANVLTFGAGSRLTVL.

A single count supports this clone. V and J are TRBV11-2 and TRBJ1-4, with 8 bases aligning to TRBD1. The CDR3 has 17 residues. Trimming at V came to 2 bases and at J to 6 bases, leaving 11 bases not matched to a gene. Germline V gene lookup returns CDR1 SGHAT and CDR2 FQNNGV. CDR3 residues: CASSLPLSAGGDEKLFF. The CDR3 nucleotides are TGTGCCAGCAGCTTACCGCTCTCGGCAGGGGGCGATGAAAAACTGTTTTTT.

This sequence joins TRBV27 and TRBJ1-2; 9 positions agree with TRBD1. The germline CDR1 and CDR2 sequences are MNHEY and SMNVEV (reference sequence). The V and J ends lost 3 bases and 8 bases, in that order; junction bases with no gene match: 10. The CDR3 has 15 residues. CDR3 DNA sequence: TGTGCCAGCAGTTTCGGGAGACAGGGGGAGAGGGGCTACACCTTC. It yields the protein CASSFGRQGERGYTF.

The V gene is TRBV27, the J gene TRBJ1-4; D gene ambiguous. The CDR3 is made up of 15 amino acids. V was clipped by 7 bases and J by 0 bases, with 12 bases between them. CDR1 and CDR2 (germline): MNHEY, SMNVEV (reference sequence). CDR3 coding DNA: TGTGCCAGCACCCTTCACGGTGCAACTAATGAAAAACTGTTTTTT. This codes for CASTLHGATNEKLFF.

This clone has only one observation. The chain recombines TRBV5-1 with TRBJ2-5; no clear D gene. The CDR3 extends over 14 amino acids. V was pared by 2 bases and J by 2 bases, with 10 bases between. Germline assignment: CDR1 SGHRS and CDR2 YFSETQ. CDR3 sequence (DNA): TGCGCCAGCAGCTTTTCCCAGATACAAGAGACCCAGTACTTC. It encodes CASSFSQIQETQYF. Full variable domain (rest looked up from reference TRBV5-1 and TRBJ2-5): KAGVTQTPRYLIKTRGQQVTLSCSPISGHRSVSWYQQTPGQGLQFLFEYFSETQRNKGNFPGRFSGRQFSNSRSEMNVSTLELGDSALYLCASSFSQIQETQYFGPGTRLLVL.

The rearrangement links TRBV5-8 to TRBJ2-1, with a possible D match to TRBD1 (5 bases). The CDR3 sequence is 10 residues long. The germline V gene has CDR1 SGHTS and CDR2 YDEGEE. V was shortened by 9 bases and J by 10 bases, with 11 bases between the two germline ends. This CDR3 is CAIPNREQFF. The CDR3 bases are TGTGCCATCCCCAACAGGGAGCAGTTCTTC.

The rearrangement uses TRBV6-4 and TRBJ2-3; 10 bases align to TRBD1. This CDR3 region has 14 residues. Per the germline V gene, CDR1 is MRHNA and CDR2 is SNTAGT. J lost 4 bases, V lost 6 bases, and 4 bases had no gene match. The CDR3 DNA sequence: TGTGCCAGCAGCGCCGGGACAGGGGCAGATACGCAGTATTTT. It translates to CASSAGTGADTQYF.

The V gene is TRBV4-1, the J gene TRBJ1-6; the D gene is possibly TRBD1 (6 bases). Germline V gives CDR1 MGHRA, CDR2 YSYEKL. V lost 3 bases, J lost 5 bases, and 14 bases lay in between. CDR3 length: 16 residues. The CDR3 region has the DNA TGCGCCAGCAGCCACATTCGACAGGAGAATAATTCACCCCTCCACTTT. Its translation is CASSHIRQENNSPLHF.

This clone has only one observation. This sequence joins TRBV19 and TRBJ2-7, with TRBD1 matching over 8 bases. V lost 0 bases to trimming and J lost 4 bases; unmatched junction nucleotides: 5. CDR3 length: 15 amino acids. Germline V gene data show CDR1 as LNHDA and CDR2 as SQIVND (reference sequence). The CDR3 bases are TGTGCCAGTAGTATAGATCGGGACAGGATATACGAGCAGTACTTC. Protein product: CASSIDRDRIYEQYF.

The gene calls are TRBV6-5 and TRBJ1-3; TRBD1 is a possible D gene (5 bases). Trimming pared 2 bases from V and 0 bases from J, leaving 8 bases between. Germline assignment: CDR1 MNHEY and CDR2 SVGAGI. The CDR3 totals 15 residues. The CDR3 region is CASSYQGSSGNTIYF. The CDR3 DNA is TGTGCCAGCAGTTACCAGGGTAGCTCTGGAAACACCATATATTTT.

This sequence joins TRBV19 and TRBJ2-4; 8 bases are shared with TRBD2. Germline CDR1 reads LNHDA; CDR2 reads SQIVND (reference sequence). V was clipped by 3 bases and J by 7 bases; unmatched bases: 14. This CDR3 contains 17 residues. This CDR3 is CASSIFSVAGQGNIQYF. The CDR3, as DNA: TGTGCCAGTAGTATTTTTTCGGTAGCGGGGCAGGGCAACATTCAGTACTTC.

The table lists this clone with a count of one. The rearrangement joins TRBV7-9 to TRBJ2-2; 9 bases are a match to TRBD1. V lost 4 bases to trimming and J lost 1 base; unmatched junction nucleotides: 1. The V gene's germline CDR1 is SEHNR and CDR2 FQNEAQ (reference sequence). The CDR3 is 15 amino acids. The DNA of the CDR3 is TGTGCCAGCAGCTCGGGACAGGGGAACACCGGGGAGCTGTTTTTT. Encoded protein: CASSSGQGNTGELFF.

The chain has TRBV5-1 and TRBJ1-4; 7 bases map to TRBD1. The CDR3 consists of 14 residues. Trimming took 2 bases from V and 8 from J; bases not matched to a gene: 6. From germline, CDR1 is SGHRS and CDR2 YFSETQ. The CDR3 DNA reads as TGCGCCAGCAGCTTCACAGGGGATGGGGAAAAACTGTTTTTT. Encoded protein: CASSFTGDGEKLFF.